The source of this TCR beta chain is a study of regulatory T cells in long-lasting Graves disease. Points from the study as a whole: Results may be inaccurate due to the small sample size.

Time point meaning: newly diagnosed GD, antithyroid drugs for less than 3 months. Construction of the TCR library relied on RNA isolated from PBMCs. With iRepertoire HTBI primers and Arm-PCR of CDR3 regions, TCR beta libraries were built. Using its own MiXCR run on the multiplex PCR reads, TCRdb lists one record per CDR3 protein. The sample holds some 500,000 distinct CDR3 sequences, around 16% seen once. V was cut by 2 bases and J by 7 bases, with 12 bases left in between. This CDR3 comprises 14 residues. Per germline, CDR1 MNHEY and CDR2 SMNVEV (reference sequence). This clonotype was counted ten times or more. Its antigen remains unknown. These data were also filed under a second study, of T cells in Graves' hyperthyroidism and ophthalmopathy.

The sequences come from peripheral blood mononuclear cells (PBMCs), collected at new diagnosis, from a patient treated with antithyroid drugs. The chain carries TRBV27 and TRBJ2-1, with D perhaps matching TRBD1 (6 bases). This receptor was obtained from a woman aged 40 to 65 with Graves disease. The CDR3 reads CASSLDAQGNEQFF. DNA of the CDR3: TGTGCCAGCAGTTTAGACGCCCAGGGGAATGAGCAGTTCTTC.